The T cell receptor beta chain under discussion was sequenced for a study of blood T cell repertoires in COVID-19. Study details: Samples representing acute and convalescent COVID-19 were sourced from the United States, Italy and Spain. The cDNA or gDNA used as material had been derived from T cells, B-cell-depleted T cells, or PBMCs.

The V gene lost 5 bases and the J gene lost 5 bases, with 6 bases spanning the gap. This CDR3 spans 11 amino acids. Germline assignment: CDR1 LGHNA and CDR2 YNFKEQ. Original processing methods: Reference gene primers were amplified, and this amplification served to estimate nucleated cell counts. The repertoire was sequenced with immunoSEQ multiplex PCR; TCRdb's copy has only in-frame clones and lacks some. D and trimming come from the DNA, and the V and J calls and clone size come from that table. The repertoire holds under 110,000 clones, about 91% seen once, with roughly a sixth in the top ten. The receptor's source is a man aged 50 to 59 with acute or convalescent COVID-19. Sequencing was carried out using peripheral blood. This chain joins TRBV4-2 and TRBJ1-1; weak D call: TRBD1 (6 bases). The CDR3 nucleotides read TGTGCCAGCAGCGGACAGACTGAAGCTTTCTTT. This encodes CASSGQTEAFF.